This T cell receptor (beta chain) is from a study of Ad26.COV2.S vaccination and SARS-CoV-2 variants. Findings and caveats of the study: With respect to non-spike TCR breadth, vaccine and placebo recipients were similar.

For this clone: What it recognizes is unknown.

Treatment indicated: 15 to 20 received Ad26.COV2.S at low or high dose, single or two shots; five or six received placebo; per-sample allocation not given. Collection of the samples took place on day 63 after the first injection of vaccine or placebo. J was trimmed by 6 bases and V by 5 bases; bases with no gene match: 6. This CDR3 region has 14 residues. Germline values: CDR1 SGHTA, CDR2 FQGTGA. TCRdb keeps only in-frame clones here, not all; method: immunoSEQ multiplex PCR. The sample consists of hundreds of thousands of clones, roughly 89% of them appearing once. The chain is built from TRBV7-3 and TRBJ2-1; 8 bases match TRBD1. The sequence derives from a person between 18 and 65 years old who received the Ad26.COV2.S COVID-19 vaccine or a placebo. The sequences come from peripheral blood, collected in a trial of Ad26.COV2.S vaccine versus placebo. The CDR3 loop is CASSPDRGVNEQFF. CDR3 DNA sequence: TGTGCCAGCAGCCCCGACAGGGGAGTCAATGAGCAGTTCTTC.